Included here is one TCR beta chain sequence, with context. Its antigen remains unidentified. It has no much larger one-base neighbor in the sample; base qualities were not kept. The library was obtained by the immunoSEQ multiplex PCR assay. For the multiplex PCR, a mixture combining 60 forward primers for TCR Vbeta segments and 13 reverse primers for TCR Jbeta segments was used. Amplification of the CDR3 region of rearranged TCR beta genes was performed with a multiplex PCR assay on genomic DNA. The Illumina HiSeq System was used to sequence the amplified TCR beta libraries as 87-base-pair reads. The published analysis was carried out like this. Across the 500 to 700 repertoires, a later analysis counted roughly 84 million unique TCR beta chains, around 11 million of which were shared by at least two donors. Raw reads were error-corrected and collapsed into unique sequences with a nearest-neighbor algorithm that merged closely related sequences to remove PCR and sequencing errors. To assign V, D and J gene segments, CDR3 sequences were aligned to IMGT reference sequences. For a sequence to be retained, a match of at least six nucleotides was required to both a V gene segment and a J gene segment. A rearrangement counted as productive if the CDR3 had no stop codons and remained in frame with V and J, and every other rearrangement counted as non-productive. Following IMGT convention, CDR3 was defined as the stretch from the second conserved V-encoded cysteine up to the conserved J-encoded phenylalanine. The earlier analysis of 550 to 650 of the donors excluded any sequence lacking an unambiguous match to a single V gene segment. In an earlier analysis of more than 500 of the donors, a V segment was called functional when productive rearrangements were above 56.7%, and segregating when the standard deviation between donors exceeded 5%. A statistical classification framework was developed to diagnose cytomegalovirus status using the catalog of TCR beta chain sequences. A later analysis assigned V and J genes by comparing TCR nucleotide sequences with IMGT/GENE-DB human TR gene sequences. A later analysis assigned CDR3 sequences and most-parsimonious VDJ recombination scenarios with the TCRdist pipeline. In a later analysis, every TCR beta chain was defined by the combination of its CDR3 amino acid sequence and its V-gene family, and reads without a unique V-gene family were dropped. As a way to deal with suspected cross-contamination and a sequencing artifact, a later analysis dropped 500 to 700 nucleotide sequences that were highly shared and had low generation probability. In a later analysis, a clonal expansion index was calculated for each public chain from normalized within-repertoire ranks of inferred template counts. A later analysis computed generation probabilities with a VDJ recombination model fitted to out-of-frame rearrangements, and checked the results against IGoR. In a later analysis, TCR-TCR, TCR-HLA and TCR-CMV co-occurrence was scored with hypergeometric tests, and a repertoire-size bias correction was applied to TCR pairs. In a later analysis, false discovery rates were estimated by permuting HLA or CMV assignments 20 times. In a later analysis, co-occurring TCRs were grouped with DBSCAN, and TCRdist sequence similarity was added when clustering was performed within HLA-allele-positive subsets. For co-occurrence clustering, repertoires with fewer than 30,000 or more than 120,000 public chains were excluded, along with four or five repertoires with anomalous nucleotide sharing. As stored in TCRdb, this immuneACCESS dataset retains in-frame rearrangements with V and J assigned. A fraction of the clones does not appear; measured against another copy, unresolved V genes explain less than half of the discrepancy, and the remainder lacks a known reason. V and J calls and clone size are copied from that table; D and trimming were computed from the DNA. The sample profile shows 85,000 to 90,000 clones; about 67% of them were found once. 2.1% of the sample belongs to the ten largest clones.

The cohort consisted of hundreds of healthy bone marrow donors. At the time of sampling, every cohort member was nominally healthy, though immune exposures that went unrecorded were likely present. The donor was CMV seronegative and belonged to the group of several hundred seronegative cohort members. Each donor provided a peripheral blood sample, and peripheral blood mononuclear cells were used for TCR beta sequencing. The Qiagen DNeasy Blood Extraction Kit was used to extract genomic DNA from the blood cell samples. The record originates from a study of cytomegalovirus exposure and HLA in healthy donors (dated by TCRdb to between 2016 and 2019). Study-wide context: An earlier analysis of about 530 of the donors reported 276 Gb of sequence data and some 110 million unique TCR beta sequences obtained from about 180 million T cells. Roughly 290 gigabases of sequencing data and roughly 80 million unique TCR sequences made up an early release that covered 500 to 700 HLA-typed donors. Among the approximately 400 genotyped donors, around 81% belonged to the genetic ancestry cluster associated with self-reported Caucasian donors. The study aimed to test whether signatures of past pathogen exposure could be identified by cataloging public T cell receptors. Using immunosequencing, the study profiled T cell repertoires from fewer than 850 subjects and related those repertoires to cytomegalovirus serostatus. A separate validation cohort of over a hundred different subjects was used in addition to the roughly 620-subject first cohort. To predict cytomegalovirus infection status, the study brought together high-throughput TCR immunosequencing, statistical association of individual TCRs with disease status, and machine learning. A later analysis re-examined previously published TCR beta repertoires from about 700 donors and added high-resolution HLA genotyping to investigate patterns of TCR occurrence. In the later analysis, no new phenotypic data were used to find candidate immune exposures; instead, reliance was placed on TCR beta sequences and their occurrence across donors. An earlier analysis of about 620 of the donors applied high-throughput TCR beta sequencing to assess whether each TCR beta V gene segment acted as functional or pseudogenic. Donor age, sex, ethnicity and CMV serostatus were compiled alongside the repertoire data. In a later genetic analysis, genome-wide SNP genotypes for about three fifths of the roughly 670 donors were used, and that subset was treated as a discovery cohort. Every discovery cohort repertoire had been produced on one sequencing platform. HLA typing covered class I and class II loci at four-digit resolution. Typing coverage differed by locus: A, B, C, DRB1 and DQB1 were typed in about 629-630 donors, DQA1 in about 560, DPA1 in some 610, and DPB1 in 472. Because of strong linkage in the cohort, four to six DR-DQ haplotypes were treated as single units for association and clustering. Among roughly 400 genotyped donors of the cohort, an average of approximately 220,000 unique TCR beta nucleotide sequences was sequenced per donor, of which about 19% were non-productive. What the authors observed across the whole study: When HLA alleles, especially DR and DQ, strongly co-occurred, TCR associations were difficult to assign to individual alleles. Several of the top co-occurrence clusters appeared to be linked to parvovirus B19, influenza, CMV and Epstein-Barr virus, according to a later analysis. Three of the identified cytomegalovirus-associated TCR beta chains were confirmed in vitro to be specific for cytomegalovirus antigens. In a later analysis, HLA-associated TCR beta chains were found to be more clonally expanded and to have lower generation probabilities than equally common non-associated chains. A group of highly shared sequence variants was considered likely to be a technical artifact of the sequencing pipeline. Compared with the roughly 700-donor mean, donors in an Asian-associated ancestry cluster had fewer N-insertions in productive TCRs, according to a later genetic analysis. The authors suggested that the approach could potentially be extended to other disease states and immunological phenotypes. Linkage disequilibrium might explain the correlated functional status among segregating V segments, but an unknown experimental factor could not be excluded. The classifier was reported to diagnose cytomegalovirus status with high specificity and sensitivity in both the original and validation cohorts. The cohort was sequenced for TCR beta chains only, and without alpha or paired-chain data the features that could be detected were limited. The study listed 164 TCR beta chains as associated with cytomegalovirus. For the cohort, immune exposure information was limited to CMV serostatus. An association between a missense DCLRE1C variant and V-gene and J-gene trimming of TCR beta chains was found in a later genetic analysis and replicated in an independent cohort. Sequencing depth was assumed to be roughly uniform across donors in the presence/absence analyses, though that assumption may not hold. Some IMGT-functional V segments, including TRBV6-2 and TRBV6-3, could not be distinguished by the 87-base-pair reads and were therefore excluded. In an earlier analysis of more than 500 of the donors, most TCR beta V segments appeared in productive rearrangements about 87% or about 30% of the time, broadly matching IMGT annotations. A further reported finding was that TCR beta sequences accurately predicted the HLA-A and HLA-B alleles for most subjects in the first cohort. Most CMV-associated TCR beta chains appeared to be HLA-restricted in a later analysis, and the HLA associations seemed to be driven largely by CMV exposure. Across donors, most TCR sequences were observed very rarely, whereas some public TCRs were present in many individuals. The earlier analysis of 450 to 700 of the donors excluded roughly 17 rarely observed V segments, including chromosome 9 orphons, because counts were too low. A later analysis found that TCR association rates varied across HLA loci, with DRB1 alleles showing the most associated TCRs and HLA-C alleles the fewest. Because HLA typing was unavailable for some donors at each locus, only the typed subset was used in association tests. At a false discovery rate of 0.05, a later analysis linked about 17,000 TCR beta sequences to specific HLA alleles.

The germline ends are 16 bases apart after V is trimmed by 7 bases and J by 0 bases. Via the germline V gene, CDR1 is SGHRS and CDR2 YFSETQ. The CDR3 holds 15 amino acids from the cysteine to the phenylalanine. Kept here is only the CDR3 DNA, which spans 45 bases and is read in frame from base 1. This receptor was identified in a young man in good health and CMV-seronegative. Here the chain combines TRBV5-1 and TRBJ2-5, with no confident D gene call. Source material: PBMCs. The CDR3 protein: CASALSGQYQETQYF. In nucleotides, the sequence is TGCGCCAGCGCCCTTAGTGGGCAGTACCAAGAGACCCAGTACTTC.